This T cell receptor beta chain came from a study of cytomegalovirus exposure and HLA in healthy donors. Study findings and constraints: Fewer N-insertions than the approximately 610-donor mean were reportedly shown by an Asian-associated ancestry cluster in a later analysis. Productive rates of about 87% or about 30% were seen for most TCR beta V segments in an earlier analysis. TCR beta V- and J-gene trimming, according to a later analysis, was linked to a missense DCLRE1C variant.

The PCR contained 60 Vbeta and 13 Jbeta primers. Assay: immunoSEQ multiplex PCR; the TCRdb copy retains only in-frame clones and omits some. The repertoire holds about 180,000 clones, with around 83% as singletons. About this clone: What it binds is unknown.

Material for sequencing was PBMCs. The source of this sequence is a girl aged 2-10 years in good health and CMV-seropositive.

The CDR3 loop reads CASSILGGAGQPQHF. The CDR3 nucleotides read TGTGCCAGTAGTATATTAGGGGGCGCAGGCCAGCCCCAGCATTTT. V is TRBV19 and J is TRBJ1-5; TRBD1 matches 7 bases. The CDR3 is 15 residues long. Germline V gene sequence: CDR1 LNHDA, CDR2 SQIVND (reference sequence). J gave up 7 bases and V 2 bases, and 8 bases lay outside the gene matches.